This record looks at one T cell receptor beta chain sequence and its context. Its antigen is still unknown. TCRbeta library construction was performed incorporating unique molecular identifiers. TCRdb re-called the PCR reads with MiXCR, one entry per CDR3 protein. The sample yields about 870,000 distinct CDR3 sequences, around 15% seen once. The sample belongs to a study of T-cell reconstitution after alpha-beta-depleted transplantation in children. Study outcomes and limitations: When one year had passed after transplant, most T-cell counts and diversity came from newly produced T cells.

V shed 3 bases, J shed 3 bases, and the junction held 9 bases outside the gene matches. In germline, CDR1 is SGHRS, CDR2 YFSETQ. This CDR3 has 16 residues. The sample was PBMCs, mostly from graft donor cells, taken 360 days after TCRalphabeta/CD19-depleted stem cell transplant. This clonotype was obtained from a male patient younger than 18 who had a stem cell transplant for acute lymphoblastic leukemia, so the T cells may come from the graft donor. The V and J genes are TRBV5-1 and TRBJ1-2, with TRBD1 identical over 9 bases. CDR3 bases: TGCGCCAGCAGCTCCGCTACAGGGGGCGAGGACTATGGCTACACCTTC. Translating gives CASSSATGGEDYGYTF.